This T cell receptor (beta chain) was obtained from a study of graft-versus-host responses after intestinal transplantation. Overall study context: Anti-thymocyte globulin induction, then tacrolimus and steroids for about three years, went to all recipients.

Whole-study results and caveats: Across patients carrying graft-donor T cell macrochimerism, allografts held high graft-versus-host to host-versus-graft clonal ratios.

The CDR3 sequence is 14 residues long. V dropped 6 bases and J dropped 2; count of bases not matched to a gene: 9. Germline loops: CDR1 SQVTM, CDR2 ANQGSEA. About this clone: The antigen is undetermined.

Profiled with immunoSEQ multiplex PCR; TCRdb holds only in-frame clones, not every one. This table holds 100,000 or so clones, roughly 89% found once. The chain has TRBV29-1 and TRBJ1-2, with 7 bases lining up with TRBD1. Specimen: unstimulated CD4+ T cells sorted from spleen or lymph node cells, collected before transplant. The receptor was derived from a human donor who was the organ donor for an intestinal transplant. CDR3 in DNA: TGCAGCGTAGGTGCGGGACAGTTAAACTATGGCTACACCTTC. This translates into CSVGAGQLNYGYTF.